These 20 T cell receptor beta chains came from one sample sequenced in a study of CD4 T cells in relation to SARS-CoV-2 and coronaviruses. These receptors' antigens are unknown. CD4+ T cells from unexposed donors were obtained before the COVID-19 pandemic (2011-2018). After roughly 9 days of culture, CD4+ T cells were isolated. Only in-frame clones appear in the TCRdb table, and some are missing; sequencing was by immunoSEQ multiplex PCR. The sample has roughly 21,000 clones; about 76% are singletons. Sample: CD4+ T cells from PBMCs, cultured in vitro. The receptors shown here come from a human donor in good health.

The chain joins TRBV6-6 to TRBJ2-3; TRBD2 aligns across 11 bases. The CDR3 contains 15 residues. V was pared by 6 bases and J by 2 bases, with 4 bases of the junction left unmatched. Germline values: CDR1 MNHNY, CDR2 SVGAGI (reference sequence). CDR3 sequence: CASSLSGRATDTQYF. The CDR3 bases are TGTGCCAGCAGCCTTAGCGGGAGGGCCACAGATACGCAGTATTTT.

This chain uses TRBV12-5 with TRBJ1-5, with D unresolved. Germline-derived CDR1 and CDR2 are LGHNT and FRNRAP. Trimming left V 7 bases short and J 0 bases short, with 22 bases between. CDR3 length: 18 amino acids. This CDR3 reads CASADTNTRTDSNQPQHF. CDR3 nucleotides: TGTGCTAGTGCCGATACTAACACGCGGACGGATAGCAATCAGCCCCAGCATTTT.

Here the CDR3 reads CASGTGQPTDTQYF. CDR3 DNA: TGTGCTAGTGGTACGGGACAGCCTACAGATACGCAGTATTTT. J is TRBJ2-3 and V is TRBV12-5, with 7 bases fitting TRBD1. Germline CDR1 is LGHNT and CDR2 is FRNRAP. This CDR3 spans 14 amino acids. The V gene end was trimmed by 5 bases and the J gene end by 3 bases; junction bases not matched to a gene: 5.

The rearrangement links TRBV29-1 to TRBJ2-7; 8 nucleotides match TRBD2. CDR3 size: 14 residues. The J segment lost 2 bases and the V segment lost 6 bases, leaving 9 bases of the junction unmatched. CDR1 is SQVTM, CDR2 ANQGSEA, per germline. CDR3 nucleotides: TGCAGCGTCCTAGCGGGTGGGACACCCTACGAGCAGTACTTC. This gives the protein CSVLAGGTPYEQYF.

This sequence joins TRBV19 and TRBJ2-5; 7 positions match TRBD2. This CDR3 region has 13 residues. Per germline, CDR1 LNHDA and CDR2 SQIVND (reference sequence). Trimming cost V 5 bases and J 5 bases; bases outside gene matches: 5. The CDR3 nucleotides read TGTGCCAGTAGTGGACTAGGTGATGAGACCCAGTACTTC. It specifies CASSGLGDETQYF.

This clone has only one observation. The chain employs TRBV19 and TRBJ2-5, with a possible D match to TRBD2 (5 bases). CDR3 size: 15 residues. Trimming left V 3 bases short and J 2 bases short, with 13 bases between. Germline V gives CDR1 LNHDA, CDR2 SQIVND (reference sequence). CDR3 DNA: TGTGCCAGTAGTATCGACCCAGGAGGACAAGAGACCCAGTACTTC. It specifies CASSIDPGGQETQYF.

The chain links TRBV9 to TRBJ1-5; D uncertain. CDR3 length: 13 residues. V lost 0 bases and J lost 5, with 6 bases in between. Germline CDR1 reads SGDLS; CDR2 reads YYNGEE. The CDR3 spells CASSVGTDQPQHF. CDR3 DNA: TGTGCCAGCAGCGTAGGCACAGATCAGCCCCAGCATTTT.

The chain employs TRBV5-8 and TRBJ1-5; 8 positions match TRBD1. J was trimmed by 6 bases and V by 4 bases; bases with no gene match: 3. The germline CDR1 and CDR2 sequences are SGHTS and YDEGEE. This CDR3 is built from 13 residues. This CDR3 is CASSRDRGQPQHF. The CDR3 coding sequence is TGTGCCAGCAGCCGTGACAGGGGTCAGCCCCAGCATTTT.

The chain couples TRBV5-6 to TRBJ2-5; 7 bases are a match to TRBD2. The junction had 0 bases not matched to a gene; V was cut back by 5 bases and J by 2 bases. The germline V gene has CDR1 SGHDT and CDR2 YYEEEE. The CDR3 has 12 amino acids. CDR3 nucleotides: TGTGCCAGCAGTAGCGGGCAAGAGACCCAGTACTTC. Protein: CASSSGQETQYF.

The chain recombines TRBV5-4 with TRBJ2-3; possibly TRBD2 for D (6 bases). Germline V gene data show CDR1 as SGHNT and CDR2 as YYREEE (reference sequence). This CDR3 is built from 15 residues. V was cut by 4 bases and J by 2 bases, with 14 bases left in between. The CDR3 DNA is TGTGCCAGCAGCGCGGACTATGGGAACACAGATACGCAGTATTTT. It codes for CASSADYGNTDTQYF.

The CDR3 region is CASSHRGGYTF. The DNA of the CDR3 is TGTGCCAGCAGTCACAGGGGGGGCTACACCTTC. V is TRBV12-3 or TRBV12-4 and J is TRBJ1-2; 8 bases are a match to TRBD1. CDR3 size: 11 residues. Trimming cost V 5 bases and J 8 bases; bases outside gene matches: 1.

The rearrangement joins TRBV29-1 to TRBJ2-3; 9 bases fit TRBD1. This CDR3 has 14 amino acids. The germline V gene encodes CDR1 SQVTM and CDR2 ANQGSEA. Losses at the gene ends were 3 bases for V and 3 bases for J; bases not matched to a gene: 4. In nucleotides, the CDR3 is TGCAGCGTTGAGCTGGGACAGGGAACAGATACGCAGTATTTT. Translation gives CSVELGQGTDTQYF.

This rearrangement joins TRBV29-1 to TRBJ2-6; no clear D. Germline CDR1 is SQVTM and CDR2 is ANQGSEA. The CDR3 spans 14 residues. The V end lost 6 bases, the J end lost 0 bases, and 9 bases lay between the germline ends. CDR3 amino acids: CSVPVRSGANVLTF. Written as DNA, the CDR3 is TGCAGCGTCCCTGTCCGCTCTGGGGCCAACGTCCTGACTTTC.

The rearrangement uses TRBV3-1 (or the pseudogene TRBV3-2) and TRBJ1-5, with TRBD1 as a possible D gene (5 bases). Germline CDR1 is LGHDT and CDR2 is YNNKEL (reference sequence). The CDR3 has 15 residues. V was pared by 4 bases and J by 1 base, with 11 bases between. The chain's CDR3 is CASSLDGGSNQPQHF. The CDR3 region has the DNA TGTGCCAGCAGCCTGGACGGGGGAAGCAATCAGCCCCAGCATTTT.

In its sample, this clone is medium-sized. The chain's CDR3 is CASSEGQGGNQPQHF. The CDR3 bases are TGTGCCAGCAGTGAAGGGCAGGGCGGCAATCAGCCCCAGCATTTT. V gene TRBV2 combines with J gene TRBJ1-5, with D possibly being TRBD1 (5 bases). This CDR3 has 15 residues. With 1 base removed from V and 2 bases from J, the gap between germline ends came to 9 bases. Looked up from germline, CDR1 is SNHLY and CDR2 is FYNNEI.

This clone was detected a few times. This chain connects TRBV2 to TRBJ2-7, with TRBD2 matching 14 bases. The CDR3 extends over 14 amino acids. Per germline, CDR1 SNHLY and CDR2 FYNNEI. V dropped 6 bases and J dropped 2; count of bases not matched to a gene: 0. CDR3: CASRGLAGAYEQYF. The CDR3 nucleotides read TGTGCCAGCAGGGGACTAGCGGGAGCCTACGAGCAGTACTTC.

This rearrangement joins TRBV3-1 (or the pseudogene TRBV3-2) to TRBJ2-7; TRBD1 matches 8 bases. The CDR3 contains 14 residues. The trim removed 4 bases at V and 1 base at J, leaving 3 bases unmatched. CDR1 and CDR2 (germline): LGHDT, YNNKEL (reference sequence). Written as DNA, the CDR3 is TGTGCCAGCAGCCGATGGGACAGGTCCTACGAGCAGTACTTC. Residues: CASSRWDRSYEQYF.

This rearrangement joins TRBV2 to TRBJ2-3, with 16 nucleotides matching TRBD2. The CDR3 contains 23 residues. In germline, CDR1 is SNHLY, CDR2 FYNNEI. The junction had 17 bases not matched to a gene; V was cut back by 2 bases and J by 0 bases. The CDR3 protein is CASSEYPTGTSGGVLGSTDTQYF. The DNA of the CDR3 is TGTGCCAGCAGTGAATACCCCACTGGGACTAGCGGGGGGGTTTTGGGGAGCACAGATACGCAGTATTTT.

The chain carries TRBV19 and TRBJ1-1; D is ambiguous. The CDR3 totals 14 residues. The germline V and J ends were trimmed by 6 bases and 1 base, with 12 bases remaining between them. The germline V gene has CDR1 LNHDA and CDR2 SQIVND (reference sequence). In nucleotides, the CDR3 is TGTGCCAGTAGAGACGGAGGTACGAACACTGAAGCTTTCTTT. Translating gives CASRDGGTNTEAFF. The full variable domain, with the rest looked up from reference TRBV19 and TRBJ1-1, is DGGITQSPKYLFRKEGQNVTLSCEQNLNHDAMYWYRQDPGQGLRLIYYSQIVNDFQKGDIAEGYSVSREKKESFPLTVTSAQKNPTAFYLCASRDGGTNTEAFFGQGTRLTVV.

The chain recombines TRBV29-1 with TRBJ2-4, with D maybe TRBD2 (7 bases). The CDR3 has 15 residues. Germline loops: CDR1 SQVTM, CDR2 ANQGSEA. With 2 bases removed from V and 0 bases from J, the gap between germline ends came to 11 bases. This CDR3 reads CSVERGAGAKNIQYF. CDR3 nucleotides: TGCAGCGTTGAACGGGGGGCTGGAGCCAAAAACATTCAGTACTTC.